This TCR beta chain appears in the sequencing data of a study of blood T cell repertoires in COVID-19. Across the study: Italy, Spain and the United States were the sources of the convalescent and acute COVID-19 samples. T cells, B-cell-depleted T cells, or PBMCs provided the cDNA or gDNA that served as material.

V gave up 0 bases and J gave up 6 bases, with 12 bases separating them. CDR3 size: 13 residues. The germline CDR1 and CDR2 sequences are GTSNPN and SVGIG (reference sequence). Everyone who took part was roughly 18 to 89 years old, and they came from about 25 US areas. Participants were placed into cohorts based on the clinical history they reported. The method was immunoSEQ multiplex PCR; TCRdb's version includes in-frame clones alone and lacks a portion of them. The table lists 250,000 to 300,000 clones, roughly 86% of them singletons. The specimen sequenced was PBMCs or T cells enriched from blood (not recorded which). The sequence derives from a woman in her twenties or thirties who had recovered from COVID-19. The rearrangement links TRBV30 to TRBJ2-7; D gene unclear. The CDR3 DNA reads as TGTGCCTGGAGTGTAATCGGCAGCGCCGAGCAGTACTTC. It encodes CAWSVIGSAEQYF.